Listed below are T cell receptor beta chains from one sample, sequenced in a study of T cell responses to AZD1222 COVID-19 vaccine. Measured with immunoSEQ multiplex PCR; TCRdb has only the in-frame clones, and not every one. The data contain fewer than 80,000 clones, 75% to 85% of them singletons. The specimen was peripheral blood, collected on day 0 of MenACWY control vaccination. The receptor source for this set is an adult in good health. CDR3s include the opening cysteine and the closing phenylalanine or tryptophan. Fields, in order: D gene, V gene, clone size, J gene, CDR3 DNA, CDR3 protein. A D gene is named only where the DNA matches it firmly. Size values are once, few and many counts, or a class for expanded clones, and some rows have none.

d_gene: TRBD1; v_gene: TRBV19; abundance: NA; j_gene: TRBJ1-5; CDR3nt: TGTGCCAGTAGTATTTCTTCAGGGGGCGCATCCCAGCCCCAGCATTTT; CDR3aa: CASSISSGGASQPQHF
d_gene: NA; v_gene: TRBV7-9; abundance: few; j_gene: TRBJ1-2; CDR3nt: TGTGCCAGCAGCTGGGAATCAGCTAACTATGGCTACACCTTC; CDR3aa: CASSWESANYGYTF
d_gene: TRBD2; v_gene: TRBV9; abundance: NA; j_gene: TRBJ2-7; CDR3nt: TGTGCCAGCAGCGCTGGGGCTAGCGGGGGGGTTTTCGAGCAGTACTTC; CDR3aa: CASSAGASGGVFEQYF
d_gene: TRBD1; v_gene: TRBV5-1; abundance: few; j_gene: TRBJ1-1; CDR3nt: TGCGCCAGCAGGTCGACCGGGACAGCAAACACTGAAGCTTTCTTT; CDR3aa: CASRSTGTANTEAFF
d_gene: NA; v_gene: TRBV14; abundance: NA; j_gene: TRBJ1-1; CDR3nt: TGTGCCAGCAGCCAAGATATAGGATACACTGAAGCTTTCTTT; CDR3aa: CASSQDIGYTEAFF
d_gene: NA; v_gene: TRBV7-9; abundance: NA; j_gene: TRBJ1-4; CDR3nt: TGTGCCAGCAGCTCACGACAGAGTAATGAAAAACTGTTTTTT; CDR3aa: CASSSRQSNEKLFF
d_gene: NA; v_gene: TRBV5-6; abundance: NA; j_gene: TRBJ1-2; CDR3nt: TGTGCCAGCAGCTTCGTCGGAAATGCCTACACCTTC; CDR3aa: CASSFVGNAYTF
d_gene: TRBD1; v_gene: TRBV6-6; abundance: once; j_gene: TRBJ2-7; CDR3nt: TGTGCCAGCAGTCATAGGACAGGTAACTACGAGCAGTACTTC; CDR3aa: CASSHRTGNYEQYF
d_gene: NA; v_gene: TRBV6-5; abundance: few; j_gene: TRBJ1-1; CDR3nt: TGTGCCAGCAAACCAGACCTTTACACTGAAGCTTTCTTT; CDR3aa: CASKPDLYTEAFF
d_gene: TRBD1; v_gene: TRBV29-1; abundance: NA; j_gene: TRBJ1-2; CDR3nt: TGCAGCGTCGGTGACAGGGGTTATGGCTACACCTTC; CDR3aa: CSVGDRGYGYTF
d_gene: TRBD1; v_gene: TRBV19; abundance: NA; j_gene: TRBJ1-3; CDR3nt: TGTGCCAGTAGTTTGAGGGGGCGAAACACCATATATTTT; CDR3aa: CASSLRGRNTIYF
d_gene: NA; v_gene: TRBV5-1; abundance: NA; j_gene: TRBJ2-1; CDR3nt: TGCGCCAGCAGCGGGGCCTTAGAGAATGAGCAGTTCTTC; CDR3aa: CASSGALENEQFF
d_gene: NA; v_gene: TRBV19; abundance: NA; j_gene: TRBJ2-1; CDR3nt: TGTGCCAGCCAACCTCTTGGGGGCAATGAGCAGTTCTTC; CDR3aa: CASQPLGGNEQFF
d_gene: NA; v_gene: TRBV6-5; abundance: NA; j_gene: TRBJ2-7; CDR3nt: TGTGCCAGCAGGGACTACGGCTACGAGCAGTACTTC; CDR3aa: CASRDYGYEQYF
d_gene: NA; v_gene: TRBV11-2; abundance: NA; j_gene: TRBJ1-2; CDR3nt: TGTGCCAGCAGCTTCAGGGGAGATGGCTACACCTTC; CDR3aa: CASSFRGDGYTF
d_gene: NA; v_gene: TRBV12-3/TRBV12-4; abundance: NA; j_gene: TRBJ1-5; CDR3nt: TGTGCCAGCAGTTCCCTTGACCAGCCCCAGCATTTT; CDR3aa: CASSSLDQPQHF
d_gene: NA; v_gene: TRBV9; abundance: once; j_gene: TRBJ2-3; CDR3nt: TGTGCCAGCAGCCGAGAGACCGGGACTCTCACAGATACGCAGTATTTT; CDR3aa: CASSRETGTLTDTQYF
d_gene: NA; v_gene: TRBV9; abundance: NA; j_gene: TRBJ1-3; CDR3nt: TGTGCCAGCAGCCCCGAGGGTCCTATCGGAAACACCATATATTTT; CDR3aa: CASSPEGPIGNTIYF
d_gene: NA; v_gene: TRBV6-1; abundance: NA; j_gene: TRBJ1-4; CDR3nt: TGTGCCAGCAGTGAAGGAGGGTGGGATGAAAAACTGTTTTTT; CDR3aa: CASSEGGWDEKLFF
d_gene: NA; v_gene: TRBV29-1; abundance: few; j_gene: TRBJ2-5; CDR3nt: TGCAGCGTTGAAAAAACCGGGGCCCAAGAGACCCAGTACTTC; CDR3aa: CSVEKTGAQETQYF
d_gene: TRBD1; v_gene: TRBV28; abundance: few; j_gene: TRBJ1-1; CDR3nt: TGTGCCAGCGGACAGGGAGGGAGAGATGGAGCTTTCTTT; CDR3aa: CASGQGGRDGAFF